These 12 T cell receptor beta chains were sequenced from one sample in a study of T-cell memory formation after mild COVID-19. TCRdb itself ran the 5' RACE reads through MiXCR, one entry per CDR3 protein. The table includes roughly 130,000 distinct CDR3 sequences, 15% to 20% detected once. Material: PBMCs or a T cell subset sorted from them (not recorded which). The origin of the receptors is a man in his late teens or twenties who had mild COVID-19 (a few samples of this study predate the infection). Cell type and time point are not known.

This chain uses TRBV30 with TRBJ1-5; D gene ambiguous. Trimming stripped 1 base from V and 5 bases from J, with 6 bases between. Germline V gene data show CDR1 as GTSNPN and CDR2 as SVGIG (reference sequence). This CDR3 contains 12 residues. CDR3: CAWSGMDQPQHF. CDR3 DNA: TGTGCCTGGAGTGGCATGGATCAGCCCCAGCATTTT.

This clonotype was observed a handful of times. The V call is TRBV6-5, the J call TRBJ1-5, with TRBD1 matching over 7 bases. Germline-derived CDR1 and CDR2 are MNHEY and SVGAGI. The V segment lost 6 bases and the J segment 4 bases; nucleotides outside the gene matches: 6. The CDR3 is made up of 14 amino acids. This CDR3 reads CASRTGQLNQPQHF. For the CDR3, the DNA is TGTGCCAGCAGGACGGGACAGTTGAATCAGCCCCAGCATTTT.

This clonotype has a handful of counts. V gene TRBV12-3 or TRBV12-4 combines with J gene TRBJ1-4, with unresolved D. This CDR3 is 12 amino acids long. V gave up 5 bases and J gave up 1 base, with 2 bases separating them. Here the CDR3 DNA reads TGTGCCAGCAGTAAAACTAATGAAAAACTGTTTTTT. Translating it yields CASSKTNEKLFF.

The chain combines TRBV7-2 with TRBJ2-7, with TRBD1 identical over 7 bases. Germline-derived CDR1 and CDR2 are SGHTA and FQGNSA. This CDR3 is 14 amino acids long. J was trimmed by 3 bases and V by 1 base; bases with no gene match: 3. The CDR3, as DNA: TGTGCCAGCAGCTTAGGGCGGACAGGCTACGAGCAGTACTTC. Translated, it gives CASSLGRTGYEQYF.

With respect to this clonotype: The DNA is omitted, as the CDR3 cannot be located on it reliably, and the CDR3 follows TCRdb's listing. The genes are TRBV7-3 and TRBJ2-1; the table's TRBD2 call for D was not verified on the DNA. The CDR3 region is 13 residues in length, termini included. Germline V gene sequence: CDR1 SGHTA, CDR2 FQGTGA. Here the CDR3 reads CASSVGWGTSPFF.

V is TRBV5-1 and J is TRBJ1-2; D not resolved. V was shortened by 4 bases and J by 3 bases, with 28 bases between the two germline ends. The CDR3 is 19 residues long. Germline V CDR1 and CDR2: SGHRS, YFSETQ. The CDR3 sequence: CASSPNRASHRRRDYGYTF. The CDR3 coding sequence is TGCGCCAGCAGCCCCAATCGAGCCAGTCACCGGAGGAGGGACTATGGCTACACCTTC.

The chain has TRBV5-4 and TRBJ2-7, with 7 positions matching TRBD1. Germline V gene lookup returns CDR1 SGHNT and CDR2 YYREEE (reference sequence). V dropped 4 bases and J dropped 3; count of bases not matched to a gene: 10. This CDR3 is 15 amino acids long. The CDR3 protein is CASSRSGQSLYEQYF. The CDR3 DNA reads as TGTGCCAGCAGCCGATCGGGACAGAGCCTCTACGAGCAGTACTTC.

This clonotype was seen only a few times. This chain connects TRBV4-2 to TRBJ1-4, with 9 bases aligning to TRBD1. Looked up from germline, CDR1 is LGHNA and CDR2 is YNFKEQ. The CDR3 totals 16 residues. Trimming took 3 bases from V and 7 from J; bases not matched to a gene: 9. CDR3 sequence (DNA): TGTGCCAGCAGCCATGAACAGGGGGCGAGAAGTGAAAAACTGTTTTTT. Translation gives CASSHEQGARSEKLFF.

The chain is built from TRBV7-3 and TRBJ2-5; 16 bases agree with TRBD2. V shed 5 bases and J 5 bases; nucleotides not matched to a gene: 11. This CDR3 contains 18 residues. Germline lookup yields CDR1 SGHTA and CDR2 FQGTGA. This CDR3 is CASSPGTSGGARVETQYF. The CDR3 DNA sequence: TGTGCCAGCAGCCCGGGGACTAGCGGGGGGGCCCGTGTGGAGACCCAGTACTTC.

This clonotype has a count of ten or more. The chain has TRBV10-3 and TRBJ2-7; no firm D call. V shed 5 bases and J shed 0 bases, with 5 bases lying between them. Germline values: CDR1 ENHRY, CDR2 SYGVKD. The CDR3 contains 12 residues. As DNA, the CDR3 is TGTGCCATCAGTTCGGACTCCTACGAGCAGTACTTC. The encoded protein is CAISSDSYEQYF.

The chain links TRBV30 to TRBJ2-7; D unclear. Trimming pared 3 bases from V and 4 bases from J, leaving 7 bases between. The CDR3 is 11 amino acids. The germline V gene has CDR1 GTSNPN and CDR2 SVGIG (reference sequence). The CDR3: CAWRTGYEQYF. The CDR3 DNA sequence: TGTGCCTGGAGGACGGGTTACGAGCAGTACTTC.

The rearrangement uses TRBV3-1 and TRBJ2-3; D could derive from TRBD1 or TRBD2 (6 bases each). Trimming cost V 1 base and J 3 bases, with 11 bases left between them. Per the germline V gene, CDR1 is LGHDT and CDR2 is YNNKEL (reference sequence). This CDR3 spans 15 amino acids. The CDR3 nucleotides are TGTGCCAGCAGCCAAGTGACGGGGGCTACAGATACGCAGTATTTT. Its protein is CASSQVTGATDTQYF.